Presented here are 27 T cell receptor beta chains from one specimen sequenced in a study of control samples from healthy donors and cancer patients. Repertoires were generated with immunoSEQ multiplex PCR, while TCRdb's copy carries only in-frame clones and drops some. The profile covers fewer than 9,500 clones, with roughly 90% appearing a single time and about 20% taken by the ten largest. The sample taken for sequencing was PBMCs. Receptors originate from a man in his fifties or sixties with colorectal cancer.

V usage is TRBV7-2 and J usage is TRBJ1-4; 10 bases line up with TRBD1. Germline loops: CDR1 SGHTA, CDR2 FQGNSA. The CDR3 is 16 residues long. Trimming removed 5 bases from V and 10 bases from J; junction bases left unmatched: 13. Here the CDR3 reads CASSLMPGQGRGKLFF. Written as DNA, the CDR3 is TGTGCCAGCAGCCTGATGCCGGGACAGGGGAGAGGAAAACTGTTTTTT. Filled out from reference TRBV7-2 and TRBJ1-4, the complete variable domain reads GAGVSQSPSNKVTEKGKDVELRCDPISGHTALYWYRQSLGQGLEFLIYFQGNSAPDKSGLPSDRFSAERTGGSVSTLTIQRTQQEDSAVYLCASSLMPGQGRGKLFFGSGTQLSVL.

The J gene is TRBJ2-2, the V gene TRBV28; no reliable D call. V was trimmed by 1 base and J by 6 bases, leaving 6 bases between them. Per germline, CDR1 MDHEN and CDR2 SYDVKM. This CDR3 is 13 amino acids long. The CDR3 here is CASSLYGPGELFF. DNA for the CDR3: TGTGCCAGCAGTTTATATGGCCCCGGGGAGCTGTTTTTT.

The chain carries TRBV28 and TRBJ1-4; 7 bases fit TRBD1. Germline V gene lookup returns CDR1 MDHEN and CDR2 SYDVKM. Germline trimming cut 4 bases from V and 8 bases from J; bases unmatched to any gene: 10. The length of the CDR3 is 15 residues. CDR3 protein: CASSSLQGGTEKLFF. In DNA, the CDR3 is TGTGCCAGCAGTTCCCTCCAGGGGGGGACCGAAAAACTGTTTTTT. The entire variable domain, with the rest obtained from reference TRBV28 and TRBJ1-4, is as follows: DVKVTQSSRYLVKRTGEKVFLECVQDMDHENMFWYRQDPGLGLRLIYFSYDVKMKEKGDIPEGYSVSREKKERFSLILESASTNQTSMYLCASSSLQGGTEKLFFGSGTQLSVL.

The rearrangement links TRBV4-2 to TRBJ2-5, with 10 bases lining up with TRBD2. Trimming took 1 base from V and 1 from J; bases not matched to a gene: 3. The length of the CDR3 is 16 residues. Germline-derived CDR1 and CDR2 are LGHNA and YNFKEQ. For the CDR3, the DNA is TGTGCCAGCAGCCAAGTACTAGCGGGGCCCCAAGAGACCCAGTACTTC. It codes for CASSQVLAGPQETQYF.

The rearrangement joins TRBV3-1 (or the pseudogene TRBV3-2) to TRBJ1-4; 9 positions agree with TRBD1. The ends lost 6 bases at V and 5 bases at J; junction bases unmatched: 7. This CDR3 spans 15 amino acids. CDR1 and CDR2 from the germline V gene are LGHDT and YNNKEL (reference sequence). CDR3 loop: CASSKDGTGNEKLFF. DNA for the CDR3: TGTGCCAGCAGTAAGGACGGGACAGGGAATGAAAAACTGTTTTTT.

The chain links TRBV28 to TRBJ1-2; D might be TRBD1 (5 bases). The length of the CDR3 is 15 residues. V shed 7 bases and J shed 1 base, with 16 bases lying between them. CDR1 is MDHEN, CDR2 SYDVKM, per germline. The CDR3 spells CASTPSDTNNYGYTF. CDR3 sequence (DNA): TGTGCCAGCACCCCCTCGGACACAAATAACTATGGCTACACCTTC.

The chain's CDR3 is CASSLTWGSEAFF. Here the CDR3 DNA reads TGTGCCAGCAGTTTAACCTGGGGCTCTGAAGCTTTCTTT. The chain recombines TRBV27 with TRBJ1-1, with D tentatively TRBD1 (5 bases). The germline gives CDR1 MNHEY, CDR2 SMNVEV (reference sequence). Trimming pared 2 bases from V and 6 bases from J, leaving 10 bases between. This CDR3 comprises 13 residues.

The rearrangement joins TRBV6-5 to TRBJ2-1, with D perhaps matching TRBD1 or TRBD2 (5 bases each). CDR1 MNHEY and CDR2 SVGAGI come from the germline V gene. The germline V and J ends were trimmed by 0 bases and 0 bases, with 6 bases remaining between them. The CDR3 length is 15 residues. CDR3 coding DNA: TGTGCCAGCAGTTACTCCGGGACCTCCTACAATGAGCAGTTCTTC. It is translated as CASSYSGTSYNEQFF.

The chain links TRBV9 to TRBJ2-7, with a tentative D call TRBD1 (5 bases). Deletions cut 3 bases from V and 0 bases from J, with 13 bases between. The CDR3 runs 15 residues. Germline CDR1 and CDR2: SGDLS and YYNGEE. In DNA form, the CDR3 reads TGTGCCAGCAGCGCGACAGCTTTCAGCTCCTACGAGCAGTACTTC. Translated, it gives CASSATAFSSYEQYF.

V usage is TRBV5-1 and J usage is TRBJ2-7; D may correspond to TRBD1 or TRBD2 (6 bases each). This CDR3 has 12 residues. V lost 1 base, J lost 7 bases, and 9 bases lay in between. Germline V gene sequence: CDR1 SGHRS, CDR2 YFSETQ. The CDR3 sequence is CASSLTGREQYF. The CDR3 region has the DNA TGCGCCAGCAGCTTGACAGGGAGGGAGCAGTACTTC.

This chain connects TRBV5-6 to TRBJ1-5; D possibly corresponds to TRBD1 (5 bases). The germline CDR1 and CDR2 sequences are SGHDT and YYEEEE. This CDR3 has 16 amino acids. V was pared by 3 bases and J by 0 bases, with 13 bases between. The CDR3 nucleotides read TGTGCCAGCAGCTACGGGACCGCGTATAGCAATCAGCCCCAGCATTTT. This sequence encodes CASSYGTAYSNQPQHF.

The V gene is TRBV7-8, the J gene TRBJ2-3; D gene uncertain. Trimming pared 5 bases from V and 7 bases from J, leaving 7 bases between. The CDR3 runs to 11 residues. The germline V gene encodes CDR1 SGHVS and CDR2 FQNEAQ. The CDR3 DNA reads TGTGCCAGCAGCCCACAGTATACGCAGTATTTT. This gives the protein CASSPQYTQYF.

V is TRBV28 and J is TRBJ1-1, with D uncertain. The germline V gene has CDR1 MDHEN and CDR2 SYDVKM. The V end lost 3 bases, the J end lost 8 bases, and 10 bases lay between the germline ends. The CDR3 has 12 residues. The CDR3, as DNA: TGTGCCAGCAGTTTCCCCGGCATGGAAGCTTTCTTT. This translates into CASSFPGMEAFF.

The chain couples TRBV5-6 to TRBJ2-6; D not resolved. Between the trimmed V and J ends, which lost 0 bases and 1 base, there was a span of 5 bases. This CDR3 has 15 residues. CDR1 and CDR2 (germline): SGHDT, YYEEEE. DNA of the CDR3: TGTGCCAGCAGCTTGGGTTGGTCTGGGGCCAACGTCCTGACTTTC. Translated: CASSLGWSGANVLTF. Combining the CDR3 with reference TRBV5-6 and TRBJ2-6 gives the whole variable domain DAGVTQSPTHLIKTRGQQVTLRCSPKSGHDTVSWYQQALGQGPQFIFQYYEEEERQRGNFPDRFSGHQFPNYSSELNVNALLLGDSALYLCASSLGWSGANVLTFGAGSRLTVL.

The chain carries TRBV18 and TRBJ2-7; D is undetermined. Per germline, CDR1 KGHSH and CDR2 LQKENI. V shed 2 bases and J shed 6 bases, with 11 bases lying between them. The CDR3 is made up of 13 amino acids. The CDR3 bases are TGTGCCAGCTCACCATCGGGTTCGGGCGAGCAGTACTTC. It yields the protein CASSPSGSGEQYF.

The chain joins TRBV9 to TRBJ2-3; D gene uncertain. The V end was cut by 3 bases, the J end by 2 bases, with 13 bases between. Per the germline V gene, CDR1 is SGDLS and CDR2 is YYNGEE. The CDR3 runs 15 residues. The CDR3 is CASSARHLVTDTQYF. Written as DNA, the CDR3 is TGTGCCAGCAGCGCCCGTCACCTGGTCACAGATACGCAGTATTTT.

This clone was detected once. The chain has TRBV29-1 and TRBJ1-1; D unresolved. The CDR3 contains 17 residues. Germline CDR1 SQVTM, CDR2 ANQGSEA. V lost 5 bases to trimming and J lost 0 bases, with 22 bases between them. The CDR3 bases are TGCAGCGTTTATGTCCTCGCGGGCAGCTCTATGAACACTGAAGCTTTCTTT. Translation gives CSVYVLAGSSMNTEAFF.

This clone was picked up a small number of times. DNA of the CDR3: TGTGCCAGCGGGACAGGGGGCCCCTACGAGCAGTACTTC. Translation gives CASGTGGPYEQYF. The J gene is TRBJ2-7, the V gene TRBV10-3; 12 bases are a match to TRBD1. After removal of 10 bases from V and 2 bases from J, the junction contained 3 bases not matched to a gene. CDR3 length: 13 residues. CDR1 ENHRY and CDR2 SYGVKD come from the germline V gene.

The chain has TRBV6-2 or TRBV6-3 and TRBJ2-3; TRBD2 might be the D (7 bases). CDR1 and CDR2 (germline): MNHEY, SVGEGT. The CDR3 runs 17 residues. V was clipped by 0 bases and J by 5 bases, with 18 bases between them. CDR3 sequence reads: CASSYSFGGWGGDTQYF. CDR3 in DNA: TGTGCCAGCAGTTACTCGTTTGGGGGCTGGGGGGGAGATACGCAGTATTTT.

This chain uses TRBV28 with TRBJ1-5, with 11 bases matching TRBD1. J lost 0 bases, V lost 10 bases, and 14 bases had no gene match. The CDR3 covers 18 residues. From germline, CDR1 is MDHEN and CDR2 SYDVKM. CDR3 in DNA: TGTGCCATCATGAAACTGGACAGGGGGCAAAATAGCAATCAGCCCCAGCATTTT. Amino acids: CAIMKLDRGQNSNQPQHF.

The chain has TRBV19 and TRBJ2-7, with a weak D call TRBD1 (5 bases). Germline V gives CDR1 LNHDA, CDR2 SQIVND (reference sequence). V lost 3 bases and J lost 4, with 16 bases in between. The length of the CDR3 is 15 residues. The chain's CDR3 is CASSMLGRVGYEQYF. CDR3 nucleotide sequence: TGTGCCAGTAGTATGTTGGGCAGGGTGGGGTACGAGCAGTACTTC.

The chain combines TRBV18 with TRBJ1-1, with 7 nucleotides matching TRBD1. The CDR3 length is 14 residues. Trimming cost V 3 bases and J 7 bases; bases outside gene matches: 8. The germline CDR1 and CDR2 sequences are KGHSH and LQKENI. Here the CDR3 reads CASSPTGVGGEAFF. The CDR3 bases are TGTGCCAGCTCACCTACAGGGGTGGGAGGTGAAGCTTTCTTT.

A word on this clone: An end of the junction does not agree with germline; a read error may underlie this. This chain uses TRBV7-9 with TRBJ1-2; tentative D call: TRBD1 (5 bases). Per the germline V gene, CDR1 is SEHNR and CDR2 is FQNEAQ (reference sequence). The CDR3 has 15 amino acids. CDR3 loop: CASSVFGGPNYGHTF. The CDR3 region has the DNA TGTGCCAGCAGCGTTTTCGGGGGACCAAACTATGGCCACACCTTC.

The chain combines TRBV28 with TRBJ2-5; 11 bases match TRBD1. This CDR3 is 15 amino acids long. Per germline, CDR1 MDHEN and CDR2 SYDVKM. Losses at the gene ends were 9 bases for V and 4 bases for J; bases not matched to a gene: 10. The chain's CDR3 is CASYTDRGRRETQYF. In nucleotides, the CDR3 is TGTGCCAGTTATACGGACAGGGGGCGCAGAGAGACCCAGTACTTC.

The chain links TRBV6-5 to TRBJ1-2, with 9 bases lining up with TRBD1. J lost 4 bases, V lost 6 bases, and 3 bases had no gene match. The CDR3 is made up of 13 amino acids. Germline lookup yields CDR1 MNHEY and CDR2 SVGAGI. The DNA for the CDR3 is TGTGCCAGCAGACAGGGGGCCGGCTATGGCTACACCTTC. This translates into CASRQGAGYGYTF.

This chain connects TRBV6-6 to TRBJ1-6, with D perhaps matching TRBD1 (5 bases). Germline CDR1 MNHNY, CDR2 SVGAGI (reference sequence). This CDR3 has 14 amino acids. V was trimmed by 2 bases and J by 9 bases, leaving 11 bases between them. The CDR3, as DNA: TGTGCCAGCAGTTACGGGCAGAGGGGTTCACCCCTCCACTTT. Its translation is CASSYGQRGSPLHF.

This chain uses TRBV28 with TRBJ2-1, with 7 bases identical to TRBD2. J lost 1 base, V lost 2 bases, and 5 bases had no gene match. Germline loops: CDR1 MDHEN, CDR2 SYDVKM. The length of the CDR3 is 16 residues. CDR3 loop: CASSLPGGGSYNEQFF. DNA of the CDR3: TGTGCCAGCAGTTTACCGGGGGGTGGGTCCTACAATGAGCAGTTCTTC.